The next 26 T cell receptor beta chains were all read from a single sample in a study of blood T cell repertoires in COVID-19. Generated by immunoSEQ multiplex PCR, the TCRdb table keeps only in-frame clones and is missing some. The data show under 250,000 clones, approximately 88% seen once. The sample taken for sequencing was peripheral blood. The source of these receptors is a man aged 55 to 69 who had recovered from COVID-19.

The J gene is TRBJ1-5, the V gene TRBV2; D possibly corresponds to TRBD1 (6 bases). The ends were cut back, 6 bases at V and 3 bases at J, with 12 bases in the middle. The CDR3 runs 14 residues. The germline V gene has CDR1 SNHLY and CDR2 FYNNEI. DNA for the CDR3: TGTGCCAGCAGCCTACAGGGATCCAATCAGCCCCAGCATTTT. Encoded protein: CASSLQGSNQPQHF.

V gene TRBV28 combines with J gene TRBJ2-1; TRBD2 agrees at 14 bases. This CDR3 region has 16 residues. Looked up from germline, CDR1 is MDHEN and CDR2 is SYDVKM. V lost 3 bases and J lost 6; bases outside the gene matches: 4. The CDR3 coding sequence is TGTGCCAGCAGTTTTCTGACTAGCGGGAGGGGCAATGAGCAGTTCTTC. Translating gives CASSFLTSGRGNEQFF.

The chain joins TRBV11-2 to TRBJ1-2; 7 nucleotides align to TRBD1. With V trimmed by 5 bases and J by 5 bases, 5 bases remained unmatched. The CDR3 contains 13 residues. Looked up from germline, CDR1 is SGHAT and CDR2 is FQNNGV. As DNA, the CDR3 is TGTGCCAGCAGCCCTGGGACAGCGTATGGCTACACCTTC. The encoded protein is CASSPGTAYGYTF. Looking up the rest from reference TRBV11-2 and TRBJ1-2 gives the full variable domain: EAGVAQSPRYKIIEKRQSVAFWCNPISGHATLYWYQQILGQGPKLLIQFQNNGVVDDSQLPKDRFSAERLKGVDSTLKIQPAKLEDSAVYLCASSPGTAYGYTFGSGTRLTVV.

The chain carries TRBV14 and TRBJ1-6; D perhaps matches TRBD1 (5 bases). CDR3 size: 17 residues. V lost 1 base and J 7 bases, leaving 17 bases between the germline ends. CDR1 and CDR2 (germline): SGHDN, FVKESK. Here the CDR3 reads CASSQVLPGLGNSPLHF. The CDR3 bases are TGTGCCAGCAGCCAAGTTCTACCGGGACTGGGGAATTCACCCCTCCACTTT.

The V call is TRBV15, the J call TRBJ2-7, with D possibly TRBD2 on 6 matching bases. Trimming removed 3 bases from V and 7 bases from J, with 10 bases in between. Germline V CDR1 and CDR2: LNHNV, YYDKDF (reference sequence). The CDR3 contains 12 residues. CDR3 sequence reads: CATSRDGGEQYF. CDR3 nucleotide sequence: TGTGCCACCAGCAGGGACGGGGGAGAGCAGTACTTC.

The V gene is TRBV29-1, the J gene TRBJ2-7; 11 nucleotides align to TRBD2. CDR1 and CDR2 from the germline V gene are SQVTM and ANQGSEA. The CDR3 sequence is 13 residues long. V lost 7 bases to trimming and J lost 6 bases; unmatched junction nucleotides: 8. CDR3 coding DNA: TGCAGCGCCACTAGCGGGAGAACTCGCGAGCAGTACTTC. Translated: CSATSGRTREQYF.

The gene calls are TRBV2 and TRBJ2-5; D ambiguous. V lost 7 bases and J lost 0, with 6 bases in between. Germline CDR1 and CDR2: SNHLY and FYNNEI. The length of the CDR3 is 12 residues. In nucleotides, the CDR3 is TGTGCCAGCATGGCGGACCAAGAGACCCAGTACTTC. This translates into CASMADQETQYF.

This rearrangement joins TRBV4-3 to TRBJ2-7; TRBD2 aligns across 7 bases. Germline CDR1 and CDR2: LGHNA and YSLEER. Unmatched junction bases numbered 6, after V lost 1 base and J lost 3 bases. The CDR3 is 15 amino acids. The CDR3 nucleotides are TGCGCCAGCAGCCAAGGGGGTAGCGGGTACTACGAGCAGTACTTC. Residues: CASSQGGSGYYEQYF.

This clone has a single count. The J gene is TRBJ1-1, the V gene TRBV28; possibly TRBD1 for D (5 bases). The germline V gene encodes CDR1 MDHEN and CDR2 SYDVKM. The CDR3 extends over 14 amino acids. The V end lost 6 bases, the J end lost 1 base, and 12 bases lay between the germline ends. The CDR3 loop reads CASSRTPWNTEAFF. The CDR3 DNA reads TGTGCCAGCAGCCGGACACCATGGAACACTGAAGCTTTCTTT.

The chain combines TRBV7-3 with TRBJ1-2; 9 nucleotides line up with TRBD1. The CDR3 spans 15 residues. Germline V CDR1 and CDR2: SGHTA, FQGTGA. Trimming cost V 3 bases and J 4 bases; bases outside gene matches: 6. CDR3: CASSFTGGAGYGYTF. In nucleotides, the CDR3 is TGTGCCAGCAGCTTTACAGGGGGCGCCGGCTATGGCTACACCTTC.

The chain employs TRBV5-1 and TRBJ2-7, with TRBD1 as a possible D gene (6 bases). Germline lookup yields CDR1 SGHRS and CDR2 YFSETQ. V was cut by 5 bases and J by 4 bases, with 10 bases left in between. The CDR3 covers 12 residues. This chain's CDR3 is CASRQGSYEQYF. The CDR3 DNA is TGCGCCAGCAGACAGGGTTCTTACGAGCAGTACTTC.

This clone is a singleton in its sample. The chain's CDR3 is CASSVGTGKSDSPLHF. In DNA form, the CDR3 reads TGTGCCAGCAGTGTCGGGACAGGGAAATCGGATTCACCCCTCCACTTT. V and J are TRBV27 and TRBJ1-6; 9 nucleotides match TRBD1. The germline V gene has CDR1 MNHEY and CDR2 SMNVEV (reference sequence). The CDR3 is 16 residues long. The trim removed 5 bases at V and 8 bases at J, leaving 10 bases unmatched.

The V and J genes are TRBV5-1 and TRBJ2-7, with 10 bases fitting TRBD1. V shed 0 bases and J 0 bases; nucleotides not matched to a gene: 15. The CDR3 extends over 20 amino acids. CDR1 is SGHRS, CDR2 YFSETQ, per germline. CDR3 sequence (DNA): TGCGCCAGCAGCTTGGGAGGTGCGGGACAGGGGAGGGGATCCTCCTACGAGCAGTACTTC. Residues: CASSLGGAGQGRGSSYEQYF.

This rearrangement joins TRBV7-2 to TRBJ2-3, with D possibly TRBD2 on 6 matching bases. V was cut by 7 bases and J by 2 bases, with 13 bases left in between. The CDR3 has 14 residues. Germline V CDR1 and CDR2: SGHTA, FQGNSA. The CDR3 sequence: CASTPGVNTDTQYF. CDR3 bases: TGTGCCAGCACCCCGGGGGTTAACACAGATACGCAGTATTTT.

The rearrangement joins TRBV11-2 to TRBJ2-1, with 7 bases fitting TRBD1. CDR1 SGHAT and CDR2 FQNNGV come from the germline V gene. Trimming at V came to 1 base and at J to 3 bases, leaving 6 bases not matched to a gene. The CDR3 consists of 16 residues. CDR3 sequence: CASSLARGRNYNEQFF. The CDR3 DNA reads TGTGCCAGCAGCTTAGCTAGGGGGCGCAACTACAATGAGCAGTTCTTC.

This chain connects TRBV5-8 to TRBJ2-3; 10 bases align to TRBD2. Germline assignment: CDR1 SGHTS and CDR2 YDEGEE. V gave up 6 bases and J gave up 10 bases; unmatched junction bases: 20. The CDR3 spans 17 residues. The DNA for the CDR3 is TGTGCCAGCACCCTGGACGGCTCCGGGACTAGCGTCTCTCCGCAGTATTTT. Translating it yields CASTLDGSGTSVSPQYF.

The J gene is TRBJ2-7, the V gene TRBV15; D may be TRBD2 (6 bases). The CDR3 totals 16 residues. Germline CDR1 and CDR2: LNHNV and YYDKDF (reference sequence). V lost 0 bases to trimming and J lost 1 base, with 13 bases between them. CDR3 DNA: TGTGCCACCAGCAGAGATAGAAGCGGGCTTTCCTACGAGCAGTACTTC. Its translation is CATSRDRSGLSYEQYF.

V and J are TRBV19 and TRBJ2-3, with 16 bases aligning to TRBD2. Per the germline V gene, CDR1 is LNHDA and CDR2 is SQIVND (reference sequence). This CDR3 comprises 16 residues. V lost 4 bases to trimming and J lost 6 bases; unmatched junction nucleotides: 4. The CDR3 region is CASSTPGLAGGDTQYF. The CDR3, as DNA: TGTGCCAGTAGTACCCCGGGACTAGCGGGAGGGGATACGCAGTATTTT.

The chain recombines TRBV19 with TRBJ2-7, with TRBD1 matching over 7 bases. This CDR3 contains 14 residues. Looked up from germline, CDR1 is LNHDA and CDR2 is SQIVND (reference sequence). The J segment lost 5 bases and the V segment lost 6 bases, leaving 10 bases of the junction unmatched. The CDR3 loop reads CASRKRGGPNEQYF. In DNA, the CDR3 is TGTGCCAGTAGAAAAAGAGGGGGCCCGAACGAGCAGTACTTC.

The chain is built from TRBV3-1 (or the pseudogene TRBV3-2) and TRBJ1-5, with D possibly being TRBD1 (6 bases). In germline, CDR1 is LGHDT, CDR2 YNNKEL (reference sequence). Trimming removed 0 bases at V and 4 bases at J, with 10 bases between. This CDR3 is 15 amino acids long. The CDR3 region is CASSQDTTGNQPQHF. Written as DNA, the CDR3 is TGTGCCAGCAGCCAAGATACAACAGGGAATCAGCCCCAGCATTTT.

The DNA of the CDR3 is TGTGCCAGCAGCTTGGAAGGGGCAGTGAATACGCAGTATTTT. As protein: CASSLEGAVNTQYF. V is TRBV11-3 and J is TRBJ2-3, with a possible D match to TRBD1 (5 bases). V dropped 3 bases and J dropped 7 bases, with 14 bases sitting between them. The V gene's germline CDR1 is SGHNT and CDR2 YENEEA. The CDR3 extends over 14 amino acids. The full variable domain, its missing parts supplied by reference TRBV11-3 and TRBJ2-3, is EAGVVQSPRYKIIEKKQPVAFWCNPISGHNTLYWYLQNLGQGPELLIRYENEEAVDDSQLPKDRFSAERLKGVDSTLKIQPAELGDSAVYLCASSLEGAVNTQYFGPGTRLTVL.

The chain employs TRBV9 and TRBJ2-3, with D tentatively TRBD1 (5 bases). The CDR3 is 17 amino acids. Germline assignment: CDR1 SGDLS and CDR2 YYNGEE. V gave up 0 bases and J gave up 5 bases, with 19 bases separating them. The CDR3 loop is CASSVGGRAVGLDTQYF. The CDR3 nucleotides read TGTGCCAGCAGCGTAGGGGGCAGGGCGGTTGGGTTAGATACGCAGTATTTT.

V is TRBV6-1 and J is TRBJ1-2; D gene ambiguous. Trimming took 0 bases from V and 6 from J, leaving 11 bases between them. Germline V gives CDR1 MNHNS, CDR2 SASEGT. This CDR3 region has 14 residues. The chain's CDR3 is CASSEAGRADGYTF. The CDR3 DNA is TGTGCCAGCAGTGAAGCTGGGAGGGCGGATGGCTACACCTTC.

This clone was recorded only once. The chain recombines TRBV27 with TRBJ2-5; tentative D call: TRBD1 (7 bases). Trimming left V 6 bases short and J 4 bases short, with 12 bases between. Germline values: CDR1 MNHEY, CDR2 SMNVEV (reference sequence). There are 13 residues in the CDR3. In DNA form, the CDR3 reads TGTGCCAGCAGACCAGGGGGAGGAGAGACCCAGTACTTC. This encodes CASRPGGGETQYF.

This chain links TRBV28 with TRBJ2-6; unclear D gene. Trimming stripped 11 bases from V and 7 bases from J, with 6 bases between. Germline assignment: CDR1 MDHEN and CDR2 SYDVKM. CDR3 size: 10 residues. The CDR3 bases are TGTGCCTGCGGAGCCAACGTCCTGACTTTC. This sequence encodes CACGANVLTF.

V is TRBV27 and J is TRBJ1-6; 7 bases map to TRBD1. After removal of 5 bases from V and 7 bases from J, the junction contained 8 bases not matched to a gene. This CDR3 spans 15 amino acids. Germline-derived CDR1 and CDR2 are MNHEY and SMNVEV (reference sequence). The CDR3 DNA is TGTGCCAGCAGTCCCGGACAGGTTCGAAATTCACCCCTCCACTTT. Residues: CASSPGQVRNSPLHF.